The table lists the clone carrying this T cell receptor beta chain with a few counts. The table came from immunoSEQ multiplex PCR; TCRdb's copy has only in-frame clones and leaves some out. This table has more than 200,000 clones, just over 65% appearing once. This record belongs to a study of shared clonotypes between healthy human individuals. This CDR3 spans 11 amino acids. Germline V lookup: CDR1 MNHEY, CDR2 SMNVEV (reference sequence). V shed 6 bases and J shed 6 bases, with 9 bases lying between them. The TCR originated in a man in his thirties or forties in good health. The chain recombines TRBV27 with TRBJ2-7; possible D gene TRBD1, 6 bases. Sequencing was performed on memory CD4+ T cells sorted from blood. The subset here: CD45RA-negative fraction. The CDR3: CASRTGPEQYF. The CDR3, as DNA: TGTGCCAGCAGGACAGGCCCCGAGCAGTACTTC.